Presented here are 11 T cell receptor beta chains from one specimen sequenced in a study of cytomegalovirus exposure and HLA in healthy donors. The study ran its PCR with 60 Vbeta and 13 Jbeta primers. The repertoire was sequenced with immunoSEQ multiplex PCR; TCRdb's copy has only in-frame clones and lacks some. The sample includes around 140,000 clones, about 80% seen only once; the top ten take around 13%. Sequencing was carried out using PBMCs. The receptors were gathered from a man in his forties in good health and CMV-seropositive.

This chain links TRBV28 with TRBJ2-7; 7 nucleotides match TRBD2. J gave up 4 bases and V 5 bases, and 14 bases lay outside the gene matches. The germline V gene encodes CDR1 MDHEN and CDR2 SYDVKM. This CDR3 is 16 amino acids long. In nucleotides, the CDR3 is TGTGCCAGCAGTGCCCCGAGTGGCGGGAGTTTGTACGAGCAGTACTTC. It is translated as CASSAPSGGSLYEQYF. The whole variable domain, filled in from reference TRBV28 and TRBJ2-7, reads DVKVTQSSRYLVKRTGEKVFLECVQDMDHENMFWYRQDPGLGLRLIYFSYDVKMKEKGDIPEGYSVSREKKERFSLILESASTNQTSMYLCASSAPSGGSLYEQYFGPGTRLTVT.

The CDR3 protein is CASRGDDRYNEQFF. The DNA for the CDR3 is TGTGCCAGTAGGGGAGACGATCGTTACAATGAGCAGTTCTTC. This sequence joins TRBV19 and TRBJ2-1, with D tentatively TRBD2 (5 bases). CDR1 and CDR2 from the germline V gene are LNHDA and SQIVND (reference sequence). The ends were cut back, 6 bases at V and 4 bases at J, with 13 bases in the middle. The CDR3 extends over 14 amino acids.

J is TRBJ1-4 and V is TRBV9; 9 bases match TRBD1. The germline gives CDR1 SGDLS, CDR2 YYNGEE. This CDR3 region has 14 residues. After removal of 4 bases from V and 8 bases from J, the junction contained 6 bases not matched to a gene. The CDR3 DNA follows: TGTGCCAGCAGCAAACAGGGGGCTCAGGAAAAACTGTTTTTT. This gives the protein CASSKQGAQEKLFF.

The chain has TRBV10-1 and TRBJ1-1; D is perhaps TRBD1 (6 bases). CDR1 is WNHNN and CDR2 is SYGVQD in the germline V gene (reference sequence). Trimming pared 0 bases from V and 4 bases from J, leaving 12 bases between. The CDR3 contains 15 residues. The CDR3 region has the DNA TGCGCCAGCAGTGAGTCGAAGACCAGGGGCACTGAAGCTTTCTTT. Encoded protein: CASSESKTRGTEAFF.

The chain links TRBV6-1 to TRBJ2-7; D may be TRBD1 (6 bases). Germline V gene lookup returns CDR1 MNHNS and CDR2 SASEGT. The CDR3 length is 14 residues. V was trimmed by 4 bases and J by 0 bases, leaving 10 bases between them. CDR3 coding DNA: TGTGCCAGCAGTGGGGACATTACCTCCTACGAGCAGTACTTC. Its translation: CASSGDITSYEQYF.

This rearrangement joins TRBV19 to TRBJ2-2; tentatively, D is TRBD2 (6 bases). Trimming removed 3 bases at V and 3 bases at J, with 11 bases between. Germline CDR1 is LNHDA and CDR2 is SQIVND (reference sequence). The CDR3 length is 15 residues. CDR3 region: CASSIWGEYTGELFF. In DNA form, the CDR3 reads TGTGCCAGTAGTATTTGGGGGGAATACACCGGGGAGCTGTTTTTT.

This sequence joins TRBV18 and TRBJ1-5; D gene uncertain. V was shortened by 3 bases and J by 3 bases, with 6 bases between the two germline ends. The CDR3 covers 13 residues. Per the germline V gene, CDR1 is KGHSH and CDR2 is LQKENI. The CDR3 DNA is TGTGCCAGCTCACCCCAGATCAATCAGCCCCAGCATTTT. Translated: CASSPQINQPQHF.

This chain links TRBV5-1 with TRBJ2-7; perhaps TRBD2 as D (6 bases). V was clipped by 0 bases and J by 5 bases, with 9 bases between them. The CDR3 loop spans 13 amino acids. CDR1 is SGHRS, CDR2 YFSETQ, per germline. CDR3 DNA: TGCGCCAGCAGCTTGGGACGGGGGAACGAGCAGTACTTC. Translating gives CASSLGRGNEQYF.

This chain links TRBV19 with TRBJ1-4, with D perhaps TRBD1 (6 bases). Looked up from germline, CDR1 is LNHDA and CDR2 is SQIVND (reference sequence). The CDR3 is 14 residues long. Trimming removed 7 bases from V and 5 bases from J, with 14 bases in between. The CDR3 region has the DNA TGTGCCAGTAAGCGGGACATCGGCAATGAAAAACTGTTTTTT. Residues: CASKRDIGNEKLFF. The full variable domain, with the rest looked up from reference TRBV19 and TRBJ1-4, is DGGITQSPKYLFRKEGQNVTLSCEQNLNHDAMYWYRQDPGQGLRLIYYSQIVNDFQKGDIAEGYSVSREKKESFPLTVTSAQKNPTAFYLCASKRDIGNEKLFFGSGTQLSVL.

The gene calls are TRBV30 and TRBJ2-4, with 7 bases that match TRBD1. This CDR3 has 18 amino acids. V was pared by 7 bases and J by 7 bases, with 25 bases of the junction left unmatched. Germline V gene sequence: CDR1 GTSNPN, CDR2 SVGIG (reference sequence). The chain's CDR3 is CASSPQSGRGRGGNIQYF. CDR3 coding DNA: TGTGCCTCGTCTCCTCAATCGGGAAGGGGGCGAGGCGGGAACATTCAGTACTTC.

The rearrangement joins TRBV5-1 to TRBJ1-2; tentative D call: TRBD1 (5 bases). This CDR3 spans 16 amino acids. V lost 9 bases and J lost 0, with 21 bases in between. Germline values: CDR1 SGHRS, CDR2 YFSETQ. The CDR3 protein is CATRSQGGETNYGYTF. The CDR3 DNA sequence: TGCGCCACCCGATCCCAGGGAGGTGAAACTAACTATGGCTACACCTTC.